One and the same sample provided the 4 T cell receptor beta chains below, sequenced in a study of blood T cells in healthy people across ages. Primers used in a second PCR of about 6 to 11 cycles were a sample-barcoded 5' primer and a J-beta primer mix. TCRdb reanalysed the 5' RACE reads using MiXCR and keeps one entry per CDR3 protein. The data show approximately 770,000 distinct CDR3 sequences, about 62% seen once. The material sequenced was blood. The receptors shown here come from a man between 25 and 39 years old in good health.

There are a few counts of this clonotype. The J gene is TRBJ2-1, the V gene TRBV20-1; D is unclear. The CDR3 is 11 residues long. Germline values: CDR1 DFQATT, CDR2 SNEGSKA (reference sequence). With 3 bases removed from V and 8 bases from J, the gap between germline ends came to 8 bases. This CDR3 reads CSARSWYEQFF. For the CDR3, the DNA is TGCAGTGCTAGGTCCTGGTATGAGCAGTTCTTC.

This clonotype appeared once. The chain employs TRBV7-9 and TRBJ1-2; D uncertain. CDR3 length: 12 amino acids. Deletions cut 7 bases from V and 6 bases from J, with 12 bases between. Germline CDR1 SEHNR, CDR2 FQNEAQ (reference sequence). The chain's CDR3 is CASTLGLDGYTF. CDR3 sequence (DNA): TGTGCCAGCACCCTAGGGTTGGATGGCTACACCTTC.

The rearrangement links TRBV5-6 to TRBJ2-7; D may be TRBD2 (6 bases). The CDR3 runs 12 residues. V lost 6 bases and J 5 bases, leaving 12 bases between the germline ends. CDR1 is SGHDT, CDR2 YYEEEE, per germline. CDR3 protein: CASTPGRNEQYF. CDR3 DNA sequence: TGTGCCAGCACCCCGGGGAGGAACGAGCAGTACTTC.

This clonotype turned up a few times. This sequence joins TRBV12-3 or TRBV12-4 and TRBJ2-1; TRBD2 matches at 8 bases. The CDR3 consists of 16 residues. Losses at the gene ends were 5 bases for V and 5 bases for J; bases not matched to a gene: 11. The CDR3 here is CASSPQASGLNNEQFF. CDR3 in DNA: TGTGCCAGCAGTCCCCAGGCTAGCGGGCTGAACAATGAGCAGTTCTTC.